The clone carrying this TCR beta chain was recorded a few times. This sample is part of a study of blood T cell repertoires in COVID-19. The data were produced by immunoSEQ multiplex PCR, yet TCRdb's version contains in-frame clones alone and is incomplete. The repertoire has around 440,000 clones, approximately 89% of them found once; the top ten carry roughly 12%. The V end lost 5 bases, the J end lost 1 base, and 5 bases lay between the germline ends. The CDR3 sequence is 12 residues long. The sample taken for sequencing was peripheral blood. The chain couples TRBV12-3 or TRBV12-4 to TRBJ1-1; D ambiguous. The sequence was collected from a woman aged 50 to 65 with COVID-19, enrolled during active disease. CDR3 sequence reads: CASSLTNTEAFF. The DNA of the CDR3 is TGTGCCAGCAGTCTAACGAACACTGAAGCTTTCTTT.